This entry lists 3 T cell receptor beta chains sequenced from one sample in a study of HIV-infected children after antiretroviral therapy interruption. Treatment noted: PENTA 11 planned treatment interruption arm or continuous ART arm. The TCR library was built from RNA with a 3' RACE protocol and unique molecular identifiers. Via MiXCR, TCRdb re-called the 3' RACE reads, giving one row per CDR3 protein. This table holds some 38,000 distinct CDR3 sequences, under 8% found once. Source: CD45RA+ CD4+ T cells from PBMCs, pooled from several time points, taken from a donor given antiretroviral therapy, either interrupted or continuous. Indicated subset: naive CD4+ CD45RA+ CD45RO- T cells. These receptors were collected from a pool of human donors with HIV.

This clonotype occurred many times. The chain combines TRBV12-3 or TRBV12-4 with TRBJ1-2, with a weak D call TRBD1 (5 bases). V was shortened by 1 base and J by 6 bases, with 9 bases between the two germline ends. The CDR3 extends over 13 amino acids. The CDR3 loop is CASSLGGPNGYTF. The CDR3 nucleotides are TGTGCCAGCAGTTTAGGGGGCCCCAATGGCTACACCTTC.

In this sample, this clonotype turned up many times. The CDR3, as DNA: TGCGCCAGCAGTCACCTCAGACTAGCGGGATGGACAGATACGCAGTATTTT. Its protein product is CASSHLRLAGWTDTQYF. The chain carries TRBV23-1 and TRBJ2-3, with 11 bases matching TRBD2. TRBV23-1 is an open reading frame, and its role is uncertain. The V and J ends lost 3 bases and 3 bases, in that order; junction bases with no gene match: 8. CDR3 length: 17 amino acids.

In this sample, this clonotype is medium-sized (0.01 to 0.1%). The junction differs from germline at one of its ends, possibly a read error. This sequence joins TRBV19 and TRBJ2-1; a weak D match, TRBD2 (5 bases). Germline CDR1 LNHDA, CDR2 SQIVND (reference sequence). The CDR3 totals 14 residues. CDR3 nucleotides: TGTGCCAGCAGTATAAGGGAGAACTATGCTGAGCAGTTCTTC. Amino acids: CASSIRENYAEQFF.